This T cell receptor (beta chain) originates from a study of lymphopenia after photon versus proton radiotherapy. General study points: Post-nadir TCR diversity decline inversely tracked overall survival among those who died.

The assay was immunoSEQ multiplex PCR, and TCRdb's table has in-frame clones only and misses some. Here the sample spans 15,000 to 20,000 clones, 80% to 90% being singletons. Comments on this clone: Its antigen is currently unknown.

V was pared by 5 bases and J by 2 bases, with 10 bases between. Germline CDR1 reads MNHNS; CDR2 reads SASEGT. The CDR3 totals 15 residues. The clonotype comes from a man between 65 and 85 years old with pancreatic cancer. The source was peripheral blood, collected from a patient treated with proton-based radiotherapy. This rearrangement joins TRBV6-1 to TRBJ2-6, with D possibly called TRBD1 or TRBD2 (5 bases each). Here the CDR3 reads CASSTGATGANVLTF. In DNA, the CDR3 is TGTGCCAGCAGTACCGGGGCCACTGGGGCCAACGTCCTGACTTTC.